This TCR beta chain derives from a study of identical twins. Unique molecular identifiers were present on cDNA, and template switching added a universal primer site. TCRdb reprocessed the 5' RACE reads via MiXCR and lists one record per CDR3 protein. Here the sample spans about 900,000 distinct CDR3 sequences, more than 9% being singletons. Study-wide points: Compared with models, monozygotic twins showed more out-of-frame TCR alpha sharing.

This clonotype was found a few times. Antigen specificity is unknown. Germline CDR1 and CDR2: SEHNR and FQNEAQ (reference sequence). The CDR3 runs to 15 residues. Deletions cut 1 base from V and 0 bases from J, with 9 bases between. In addition, the sample was reused for a study of yellow fever vaccine responses in identical twins.

Specimen: PBMCs. The chain has TRBV7-9 and TRBJ1-1; no definite D call. This TCR came from a woman younger than 30 in good health. The chain's CDR3 is CASSLEPAMNTEAFF. The DNA for the CDR3 is TGTGCCAGCAGCTTAGAGCCAGCCATGAACACTGAAGCTTTCTTT.